The source of this T cell receptor (beta chain) is a study of blood T cell repertoires in COVID-19. Study context: COVID-19 samples, acute and convalescent, were from the United States, Italy and Spain. Sources were T cells, B-cell-depleted T cells, or PBMCs; the material itself was cDNA or gDNA.

As handled by the study authors: For nucleated cells, counts were estimated from reference gene primer amplification. Sequencing was performed with immunoSEQ multiplex PCR; in TCRdb, only in-frame clones are kept and a portion is missing. The V and J calls and clone size are taken from that table; D and trimming were inferred from the DNA. This sample has around 170,000 clones, with 80% found just once. This CDR3 is 15 amino acids long. Germline values: CDR1 SGHTA, CDR2 FQGNSA. The V and J ends lost 5 bases and 2 bases, in that order; junction bases with no gene match: 6. The clonotype was recovered from a man between 65 and 85 years old with active or convalescent COVID-19. V and J are TRBV7-2 and TRBJ2-7, with 10 bases aligning to TRBD1. Sequenced material: peripheral blood. The CDR3, as DNA: TGTGCCAGCAGCCTCACCGGACAGGGGGCCTACGAGCAGTACTTC. This translates into CASSLTGQGAYEQYF.